These 30 T cell receptor beta chains were sequenced from one sample in a study of cytomegalovirus exposure and HLA in healthy donors. The PCR contained 60 Vbeta and 13 Jbeta primers. The repertoire was sequenced with immunoSEQ multiplex PCR; TCRdb's copy has only in-frame clones and lacks some. The profile shows some 97,000 clones, under 80% of them singletons. Sequencing was performed on PBMCs. The receptors were sampled from a woman aged 50 to 60 in good health and CMV-seropositive.

Details on this clone: This sample also contains other DNA sequences that code for the same CDR3. The chain combines TRBV18 with TRBJ1-2; D gene unclear. Germline CDR1 reads KGHSH; CDR2 reads LQKENI. The germline V and J ends were trimmed by 6 bases and 2 bases, with 10 bases remaining between them. The CDR3 is made up of 13 amino acids. CDR3 protein: CASSEGSNYGYTF. CDR3 in DNA: TGTGCCAGCTCGGAGGGATCCAACTATGGCTACACCTTC.

The chain joins TRBV9 to TRBJ2-7; tentative D call: TRBD1 (5 bases). The CDR3 is 14 amino acids. V shed 0 bases and J shed 6 bases, with 13 bases lying between them. The germline gives CDR1 SGDLS, CDR2 YYNGEE. CDR3 bases: TGTGCCAGCAGCGTAGGGCAGGGTAGATCCGAGCAGTACTTC. This translates into CASSVGQGRSEQYF.

This clone was detected a few times. V is TRBV29-1 and J is TRBJ1-2, with TRBD1 matching 8 bases. This CDR3 has 13 residues. Germline assignment: CDR1 SQVTM and CDR2 ANQGSEA. After removal of 4 bases from V and 6 bases from J, the junction contained 7 bases not matched to a gene. CDR3 sequence reads: CSVAGDRGNGYTF. In nucleotides, the CDR3 is TGCAGCGTTGCAGGAGACAGGGGAAATGGCTACACCTTC.

The chain combines TRBV10-3 with TRBJ1-5; perhaps TRBD1 as D (6 bases). The CDR3 contains 17 residues. Germline values: CDR1 ENHRY, CDR2 SYGVKD. V gave up 6 bases and J gave up 3 bases, with 21 bases separating them. The CDR3 here is CAISPGVLKGLNQPQHF. CDR3 bases: TGTGCCATCAGCCCAGGGGTGCTTAAGGGTCTCAATCAGCCCCAGCATTTT.

This chain uses TRBV9 with TRBJ1-4, with TRBD1 matching 10 bases. The junction had 10 bases not matched to a gene; V was cut back by 0 bases and J by 8 bases. This CDR3 spans 17 amino acids. Per the germline V gene, CDR1 is SGDLS and CDR2 is YYNGEE. This chain's CDR3 is CASSVEARTGGREKLFF. The CDR3 DNA is TGTGCCAGCAGCGTAGAAGCGCGGACAGGGGGGAGGGAAAAACTGTTTTTT.

V and J are TRBV7-9 and TRBJ2-1; 10 nucleotides align to TRBD1. The CDR3 is made up of 14 amino acids. CDR1 and CDR2 from the germline V gene are SEHNR and FQNEAQ (reference sequence). The trim removed 6 bases at V and 8 bases at J, leaving 7 bases unmatched. CDR3 sequence: CASRSGTGAHEQFF. CDR3 bases: TGTGCCAGCAGGTCCGGGACAGGGGCCCATGAGCAGTTCTTC. Together with reference TRBV7-9 and TRBJ2-1, the CDR3 gives the full variable domain: DTGVSQNPRHKITKRGQNVTFRCDPISEHNRLYWYRQTLGQGPEFLTYFQNEAQLEKSRLLSDRFSAERPKGSFSTLEIQRTEQGDSAMYLCASRSGTGAHEQFFGPGTRLTVL.

This clone was counted a few times. One end of the junction fails to match germline, which may point to a read error. This sequence joins TRBV7-9 and TRBJ2-5; D is perhaps TRBD1 (5 bases). Germline values: CDR1 SEHNR, CDR2 FQNEAQ (reference sequence). The CDR3 covers 14 residues. The chain's CDR3 is CSSSYQGADETQYF. The CDR3 nucleotides read TGTTCCAGCAGCTACCAAGGGGCGGATGAGACCCAGTACTTC.

The chain carries TRBV4-1 and TRBJ2-7, with 10 nucleotides matching TRBD1. V was clipped by 2 bases and J by 6 bases; unmatched bases: 10. The germline V gene has CDR1 MGHRA and CDR2 YSYEKL. The CDR3 runs 16 residues. The CDR3 spells CASSQPPGQGYREQYF. In DNA, the CDR3 is TGCGCCAGCAGCCAACCTCCGGGACAGGGGTATCGCGAGCAGTACTTC.

The chain joins TRBV7-3 to TRBJ2-7, with TRBD2 matching over 7 bases. The CDR3 spans 13 residues. In germline, CDR1 is SGHTA, CDR2 FQGTGA. V dropped 2 bases and J dropped 5; count of bases not matched to a gene: 3. The CDR3, as DNA: TGTGCCAGCAGCTTACAGCGGGACGACGAGCAGTACTTC. Amino acids: CASSLQRDDEQYF.

The chain is built from TRBV30 and TRBJ2-7; the D gene is possibly TRBD2 (6 bases). V was pared by 0 bases and J by 3 bases, with 15 bases between. CDR1 GTSNPN and CDR2 SVGIG come from the germline V gene (reference sequence). The CDR3 has 15 amino acids. The CDR3: CAWSVRGGMYYEQYF. Here the CDR3 DNA reads TGTGCCTGGAGTGTACGTGGCGGGATGTACTACGAGCAGTACTTC. The whole variable domain, filled in from reference TRBV30 and TRBJ2-7, reads SQTIHQWPATLVQPVGSPLSLECTVEGTSNPNLYWYRQAAGRGLQLLFYSVGIGQISSEVPQNLSASRPQDRQFILSSKKLLLSDSGFYLCAWSVRGGMYYEQYFGPGTRLTVT.

This sequence joins TRBV7-8 and TRBJ1-1; D remains ambiguous. V gave up 1 base and J gave up 1 base, with 7 bases separating them. Per germline, CDR1 SGHVS and CDR2 FQNEAQ. The CDR3 totals 14 residues. This CDR3 is CASSLGVANTEAFF. The CDR3 nucleotides are TGTGCCAGCAGCTTAGGAGTAGCGAACACTGAAGCTTTCTTT. Drawing the rest from reference TRBV7-8 and TRBJ1-1, the complete variable domain is GAGVSQSPRYKVAKRGQDVALRCDPISGHVSLFWYQQALGQGPEFLTYFQNEAQLDKSGLPSDRFFAERPEGSVSTLKIQRTQQEDSAVYLCASSLGVANTEAFFGQGTRLTVV.

This rearrangement joins TRBV7-9 to TRBJ2-7, with TRBD1 matching over 7 bases. Trimming cost V 8 bases and J 7 bases; bases outside gene matches: 14. Germline loops: CDR1 SEHNR, CDR2 FQNEAQ (reference sequence). This CDR3 spans 14 amino acids. The CDR3 region is CASVVQGTIEEQYF. CDR3 DNA: TGTGCCAGCGTCGTACAGGGGACAATTGAAGAGCAGTACTTC.

This chain links TRBV5-4 with TRBJ1-4; tentatively, D is TRBD1 (5 bases). This CDR3 comprises 13 residues. Trimming cost V 3 bases and J 6 bases, with 9 bases left between them. Germline-derived CDR1 and CDR2 are SGHNT and YYREEE (reference sequence). CDR3 bases: TGTGCCAGCAGCTATGACAGAGATGAAAAACTGTTTTTT. Translated, it gives CASSYDRDEKLFF.

Of note for this clone: The germline gene is not matched at one end of the junction; a read error may be the cause. The rearrangement joins TRBV7-9 to TRBJ2-7, with TRBD1 matching over 9 bases. The CDR3 is 16 residues long. CDR1 is SEHNR, CDR2 FQNEAQ, per germline (reference sequence). CDR3 DNA sequence: TGTTCCAGCAGCTTAGGGGAGACAGGGGGGTCCTACGAGCAGTACTTC. Its translation: CSSSLGETGGSYEQYF.

V and J are TRBV6-5 and TRBJ1-1; 9 positions agree with TRBD1. V was pared by 6 bases and J by 7 bases, with 3 bases of the junction left unmatched. CDR3 length equals 12 residues. From germline, CDR1 is MNHEY and CDR2 SVGAGI. CDR3 in DNA: TGTGCCAGCAGCCAGACAGGGGGTGAAGCTTTCTTT. Its protein is CASSQTGGEAFF.

This chain connects TRBV2 to TRBJ1-6, with 7 positions matching TRBD1. The V segment lost 6 bases and the J segment 7 bases; nucleotides outside the gene matches: 6. The length of the CDR3 is 14 residues. CDR1 and CDR2 from the germline V gene are SNHLY and FYNNEI. CDR3 region: CASSKTGRNSPLHF. Written as DNA, the CDR3 is TGTGCCAGCAGCAAGACAGGGAGAAATTCACCCCTCCACTTT.

J is TRBJ2-3 and V is TRBV9, with a tentative D call TRBD2 (5 bases). Per germline, CDR1 SGDLS and CDR2 YYNGEE. This CDR3 has 15 residues. V shed 4 bases and J shed 3 bases, with 15 bases lying between them. Here the CDR3 reads CASSPGGSLTDTQYF. In DNA form, the CDR3 reads TGTGCCAGCAGCCCTGGAGGCAGTTTGACAGATACGCAGTATTTT. The whole variable domain, remainder taken from reference TRBV9 and TRBJ2-3, is DSGVTQTPKHLITATGQRVTLRCSPRSGDLSVYWYQQSLDQGLQFLIQYYNGEERAKGNILERFSAQQFPDLHSELNLSSLELGDSALYFCASSPGGSLTDTQYFGPGTRLTVL.

This clone was detected a few times. This chain links TRBV4-1 with TRBJ1-5; D might be TRBD1 (5 bases). CDR3 length: 15 residues. V was shortened by 4 bases and J by 6 bases, with 16 bases between the two germline ends. Germline assignment: CDR1 MGHRA and CDR2 YSYEKL. This CDR3 is CASSLLTEGAQPQHF. CDR3 coding DNA: TGCGCCAGCAGCCTGCTAACTGAAGGGGCTCAGCCCCAGCATTTT.

The chain has TRBV18 and TRBJ2-3, with 7 bases lining up with TRBD2. Germline loops: CDR1 KGHSH, CDR2 LQKENI. Trimming removed 0 bases from V and 4 bases from J; junction bases left unmatched: 4. CDR3 size: 15 residues. DNA for the CDR3: TGTGCCAGCTCACCACCGAGCGGGGAGGCAGATACGCAGTATTTT. Translating gives CASSPPSGEADTQYF.

The genes are TRBV7-3 and TRBJ2-3, with 7 bases aligning to TRBD1. The CDR3 loop spans 14 amino acids. Germline CDR1 is SGHTA and CDR2 is FQGTGA. V was clipped by 5 bases and J by 2 bases; unmatched bases: 4. In DNA form, the CDR3 reads TGTGCCAGCAGCCTGACAGGGTACACAGATACGCAGTATTTT. It is translated as CASSLTGYTDTQYF. The entire variable domain, with the rest obtained from reference TRBV7-3 and TRBJ2-3, is as follows: GAGVSQTPSNKVTEKGKYVELRCDPISGHTALYWYRQSLGQGPEFLIYFQGTGAADDSGLPNDRFFAVRPEGSVSTLKIQRTERGDSAVYLCASSLTGYTDTQYFGPGTRLTVL.

This chain joins TRBV4-1 and TRBJ2-1; 9 bases map to TRBD2. CDR1 is MGHRA, CDR2 YSYEKL, per germline. V lost 0 bases to trimming and J lost 8 bases; unmatched junction nucleotides: 14. CDR3 length equals 18 residues. CDR3 sequence reads: CASSQDKVRLAGWDEQFF. The DNA for the CDR3 is TGCGCCAGCAGCCAAGATAAGGTGCGCCTAGCGGGGTGGGATGAGCAGTTCTTC.

The sample holds a few counts of this clone. The chain combines TRBV29-1 with TRBJ1-4; D perhaps matches TRBD1 (6 bases). V was pared by 6 bases and J by 4 bases, with 15 bases between. The germline V gene encodes CDR1 SQVTM and CDR2 ANQGSEA. This CDR3 region has 14 residues. The CDR3 nucleotides are TGCAGCGTAGTCGACAGGAGGCATAATGAAAAACTGTTTTTT. The encoded protein is CSVVDRRHNEKLFF.

Here the CDR3 DNA reads TGTGCCAGCCCCCCGACAGGGGGAGCTGGAAACACCATATATTTT. Translating gives CASPPTGGAGNTIYF. The V and J genes are TRBV2 and TRBJ1-3; 9 bases are a match to TRBD1. This CDR3 has 15 residues. In germline, CDR1 is SNHLY, CDR2 FYNNEI. Germline trimming cut 8 bases from V and 2 bases from J; bases unmatched to any gene: 7.

V gene TRBV14 combines with J gene TRBJ2-7; D is unresolved. Germline CDR1 is SGHDN and CDR2 is FVKESK. The V gene lost 1 base and the J gene lost 4 bases, with 5 bases spanning the gap. This CDR3 contains 12 residues. The CDR3 here is CASSQAPYEQYF. CDR3 nucleotides: TGTGCCAGCAGCCAAGCCCCGTACGAGCAGTACTTC.

The J gene is TRBJ2-7, the V gene TRBV7-3; maybe TRBD2 (6 bases). Germline loops: CDR1 SGHTA, CDR2 FQGTGA. V was cut by 5 bases and J by 1 base, with 9 bases left in between. The CDR3 contains 13 residues. CDR3 nucleotides: TGTGCCAGCAGCCCCGGGACTTCCTACGAGCAGTACTTC. Its protein product is CASSPGTSYEQYF.

V gene TRBV6-5 combines with J gene TRBJ1-2; TRBD1 aligns across 7 bases. The germline CDR1 and CDR2 sequences are MNHEY and SVGAGI. The CDR3 sequence is 12 residues long. The ends lost 6 bases at V and 7 bases at J; junction bases unmatched: 5. The CDR3 reads CASSQGQSGYTF. The CDR3 DNA is TGTGCCAGCAGCCAGGGACAGTCTGGCTACACCTTC.

The V call is TRBV10-3, the J call TRBJ1-2, with 7 bases matching TRBD1. CDR3 size: 18 residues. The J segment lost 0 bases and the V segment lost 4 bases, leaving 14 bases of the junction unmatched. Looked up from germline, CDR1 is ENHRY and CDR2 is SYGVKD. The CDR3 bases are TGTGCCATCAGTGCGGAGGGGAAAAGGGACAGAGCTAACTATGGCTACACCTTC. This encodes CAISAEGKRDRANYGYTF.

This chain connects TRBV10-3 to TRBJ1-1; possible D gene TRBD1, 6 bases. The CDR3 extends over 16 amino acids. Looked up from germline, CDR1 is ENHRY and CDR2 is SYGVKD. V gave up 3 bases and J gave up 1 base, with 15 bases separating them. In DNA, the CDR3 is TGTGCCATCAGTGAAGGGGGGGGAAGAGCGAACACTGAAGCTTTCTTT. This codes for CAISEGGGRANTEAFF.

This chain uses TRBV6-1 with TRBJ2-7, with TRBD1 as a possible D gene (6 bases). The length of the CDR3 is 14 residues. Deletions cut 2 bases from V and 3 bases from J, with 11 bases between. The germline V gene has CDR1 MNHNS and CDR2 SASEGT. CDR3 DNA sequence: TGTGCCAGCAGTGAAATGGGACAAGGCTACGAGCAGTACTTC. Protein sequence: CASSEMGQGYEQYF.

The genes are TRBV6-5 and TRBJ2-3; 9 bases align to TRBD2. The CDR3 covers 15 residues. The junction had 6 bases not matched to a gene; V was cut back by 2 bases and J by 6 bases. Germline V CDR1 and CDR2: MNHEY, SVGAGI. This chain's CDR3 is CASSYRGRGRDTQYF. DNA of the CDR3: TGTGCCAGCAGTTACCGCGGGAGGGGCCGGGATACGCAGTATTTT.